This TCR beta chain was documented in a study of siplizumab effects on memory and regulatory T cells. Study-wide findings and caveats: Suppressive function of proliferating Tregs from siplizumab cultures was not confirmed. In unstimulated cells, naive T cells appeared more diverse than memory T cells and seemed major alloresponse contributors. In controls, 25% to 30% of mappable alloreactive CD4+ clones were Treg-derived on average, versus just under 70% with siplizumab.

Per individual sample, 85,000 to 100,000 TCR templates were assayed. The assay was immunoSEQ multiplex PCR, and TCRdb's table has in-frame clones only and misses some. The sample records 50,000 to 75,000 clones, 70% to 85% being singletons. The CDR3 is 15 amino acids. J lost 3 bases, V lost 4 bases, and 6 bases had no gene match. The germline V gene encodes CDR1 MGHRA and CDR2 YSYEKL. As regards this clone: Its matching antigen is unknown.

The gene calls are TRBV4-1 and TRBJ2-7, with 10 nucleotides matching TRBD1. The sample comprised memory CD4+ T cells sorted from blood. The clonotype was recovered from a human donor in good health. The CDR3 reads CASSRSGTGDYEQYF. The CDR3 DNA sequence: TGCGCCAGCAGCCGCTCCGGGACAGGGGACTACGAGCAGTACTTC.